One and the same sample provided the 31 T cell receptor beta chains below, sequenced in a study of vaccination effects on CD4 cells after COVID-19. ViraFEST assay sequencing came after antigen-specific CD4+ T cells were expanded with viral peptide pools. Between days 10 and 11 of culture, CD4+ T cells were separated out. Two-dose BNT162b2 or mRNA-1273 vaccination was given to participants. Their antigens are not known. Here immunoSEQ multiplex PCR was the method, and the copy in TCRdb shows in-frame clones only, minus some. The sample yields tens of thousands of clones, about three quarters seen once. Source: CD4+ T cells from PBMCs cultured with HCoV-229E spike peptides, taken after COVID-19 vaccination. All receptors come from a human donor who received a COVID-19 vaccine.

This sequence joins TRBV6-5 and TRBJ1-2; D is ambiguous. The CDR3 is 13 residues long. Trimming took 5 bases from V and 2 from J, leaving 9 bases between them. The germline V gene encodes CDR1 MNHEY and CDR2 SVGAGI. CDR3 amino acids: CASSRDPNYGYTF. CDR3 coding DNA: TGTGCCAGCAGTCGCGACCCGAACTATGGCTACACCTTC.

This clone was counted between two and nine times. The chain joins TRBV7-8 to TRBJ1-6, with D tentatively TRBD1 (6 bases). CDR1 is SGHVS and CDR2 is FQNEAQ in the germline V gene. V was cut by 2 bases and J by 10 bases, with 15 bases left in between. The length of the CDR3 is 15 residues. DNA for the CDR3: TGTGCCAGCAGCTTAATCGCAGGGGCGATATCACCCCTCCACTTT. It is translated as CASSLIAGAISPLHF.

The chain employs TRBV24-1 and TRBJ1-1; a weak D match, TRBD1 (6 bases). The CDR3 runs 13 residues. V was trimmed by 9 bases and J by 1 base, leaving 11 bases between them. CDR1 is KGHDR, CDR2 SFDVKD, per germline. The DNA for the CDR3 is TGTGCCACCCGGGGACACCAGAACACTGAAGCTTTCTTT. Its translation: CATRGHQNTEAFF.

The chain joins TRBV3-1 (or the pseudogene TRBV3-2) to TRBJ2-1; 7 bases map to TRBD2. Germline V gene lookup returns CDR1 LGHDT and CDR2 YNNKEL (reference sequence). Trimming at V came to 4 bases and at J to 7 bases, leaving 19 bases not matched to a gene. The CDR3 covers 18 residues. The CDR3, as DNA: TGTGCCAGCAGCCCCCCCGGAGAAGCCTGGGGGACTAATAATGAGCAGTTCTTC. Translating it yields CASSPPGEAWGTNNEQFF.

The genes are TRBV7-2 and TRBJ2-7; 7 bases agree with TRBD1. The CDR3 sequence is 14 residues long. After removal of 5 bases from V and 2 bases from J, the junction contained 6 bases not matched to a gene. The germline CDR1 and CDR2 sequences are SGHTA and FQGNSA. CDR3 nucleotide sequence: TGTGCCAGCAGCCTTATGACAGGGCCCTACGAGCAGTACGTC. Its protein is CASSLMTGPYEQYV.

The gene calls are TRBV5-8 and TRBJ2-5, with 9 bases that match TRBD2. With V trimmed by 4 bases and J by 1 base, 5 bases remained unmatched. From germline, CDR1 is SGHTS and CDR2 YDEGEE. The length of the CDR3 is 15 residues. The CDR3 is CASSPSGGIQETQYF. In DNA, the CDR3 is TGTGCCAGCAGCCCGAGCGGGGGGATCCAAGAGACCCAGTACTTC. Together with reference TRBV5-8 and TRBJ2-5, the CDR3 gives the full variable domain: EAGVTQSPTHLIKTRGQQATLRCSPISGHTSVYWYQQALGLGLQFLLWYDEGEERNRGNFPPRFSGRQFPNYSSELNVNALELEDSALYLCASSPSGGIQETQYFGPGTRLLVL.

This clone has only a few counts. V usage is TRBV13 and J usage is TRBJ2-7, with TRBD2 identical over 11 bases. V gave up 4 bases and J gave up 5 bases; unmatched junction bases: 7. Looked up from germline, CDR1 is PRHDT and CDR2 is FYEKMQ (reference sequence). The CDR3 is 15 amino acids. Written as DNA, the CDR3 is TGTGCCAGCAGCTCTTTAGCGGGGGGGTATCACGAGCAGTACGTC. Translating it yields CASSSLAGGYHEQYV.

V and J are TRBV7-2 and TRBJ1-4; 10 nucleotides agree with TRBD1. The ends lost 5 bases at V and 7 bases at J; junction bases unmatched: 4. The CDR3 has 14 amino acids. CDR1 SGHTA and CDR2 FQGNSA come from the germline V gene. The CDR3 coding sequence is TGTGCCAGCAGCAAGGACAGGGGGAGTGAAAAACTGTTTTTT. Translation: CASSKDRGSEKLFF.

The sample holds one count of this clone. The chain couples TRBV6-1 to TRBJ1-2, with 7 bases fitting TRBD1. The germline CDR1 and CDR2 sequences are MNHNS and SASEGT. CDR3 length equals 15 residues. V gave up 0 bases and J gave up 1 base; unmatched junction bases: 2. CDR3 bases: TGTGCCAGCAGTGAAGCAGCAGGGGGTAACTATGGCTACACCTTC. Its protein is CASSEAAGGNYGYTF.

V usage is TRBV27 and J usage is TRBJ1-2, with TRBD1 matching 8 bases. This CDR3 comprises 17 residues. The V segment lost 5 bases and the J segment 0 bases; nucleotides outside the gene matches: 11. The germline V gene has CDR1 MNHEY and CDR2 SMNVEV (reference sequence). The CDR3 here is CASSRRQGFPANYGYTF. CDR3 sequence (DNA): TGTGCCAGCAGTAGAAGACAGGGGTTCCCAGCTAACTATGGCTACACCTTC.

The chain employs TRBV5-1 and TRBJ2-1; D ambiguous. Germline assignment: CDR1 SGHRS and CDR2 YFSETQ. V was pared by 3 bases and J by 8 bases, with 9 bases between. CDR3 length equals 12 residues. In DNA form, the CDR3 reads TGCGCCAGCAGCTCGAAAGTCCATGAGCAGTTCTTC. It yields the protein CASSSKVHEQFF.

The chain carries TRBV18 and TRBJ1-6; tentative D call: TRBD1 (6 bases). Germline values: CDR1 KGHSH, CDR2 LQKENI. V dropped 1 base and J dropped 9 bases, with 16 bases sitting between them. The CDR3 is 16 residues long. The CDR3 sequence: CASSPLPDRTRSPLHF. The CDR3 DNA reads as TGTGCCAGCTCACCACTACCAGACAGGACTCGTTCACCCCTCCACTTT.

The chain combines TRBV7-2 with TRBJ2-5; 10 bases match TRBD1. J was trimmed by 4 bases and V by 5 bases; bases with no gene match: 7. CDR1 is SGHTA and CDR2 is FQGNSA in the germline V gene. CDR3 length equals 15 residues. The CDR3 sequence is CASSLDRGLRETQYF. The CDR3 nucleotides are TGTGCCAGCAGCCTAGACAGGGGGCTTAGAGAGACCCAGTACTTC. The complete variable domain, with remaining parts taken from reference TRBV7-2 and TRBJ2-5, reads GAGVSQSPSNKVTEKGKDVELRCDPISGHTALYWYRQSLGQGLEFLIYFQGNSAPDKSGLPSDRFSAERTGGSVSTLTIQRTQQEDSAVYLCASSLDRGLRETQYFGPGTRLLVL.

The sample holds a few counts of this clone. The V and J genes are TRBV6-5 and TRBJ2-1; either TRBD1 or TRBD2 may fit D (5 bases each). This CDR3 spans 14 amino acids. V gave up 5 bases and J gave up 5 bases, with 13 bases separating them. Looked up from germline, CDR1 is MNHEY and CDR2 is SVGAGI. DNA of the CDR3: TGTGCCAGCAGTAAGACGGGACGGAACAATGAGCAGTTCTTC. This sequence encodes CASSKTGRNNEQFF.

The chain employs TRBV20-1 and TRBJ2-5, with TRBD2 as a possible D gene (6 bases). The CDR3 extends over 15 amino acids. Per germline, CDR1 DFQATT and CDR2 SNEGSKA (reference sequence). V gave up 3 bases and J gave up 5 bases, with 19 bases separating them. Here the CDR3 reads CSASHSGLPLETQYF. CDR3 nucleotides: TGCAGTGCTAGTCATTCGGGACTCCCGTTGGAGACCCAGTACTTC.

This clone has a handful of counts. The CDR3: CASRNRHLNTEAFF. CDR3 DNA sequence: TGTGCCAGCAGAAACAGACACCTGAACACTGAAGCTTTCTTT. The chain uses TRBV6-5 and TRBJ1-1; D remains unclear. V was pared by 6 bases and J by 0 bases, with 11 bases between. The germline V gene encodes CDR1 MNHEY and CDR2 SVGAGI. This CDR3 contains 14 residues.

V is TRBV5-6 and J is TRBJ2-7; D is ambiguous. This CDR3 spans 12 amino acids. The V end was cut by 2 bases, the J end by 5 bases, with 8 bases between. The germline V gene encodes CDR1 SGHDT and CDR2 YYEEEE. This CDR3 is CASSFRANEQYV. The CDR3 nucleotides are TGTGCCAGCAGCTTTCGGGCGAACGAGCAGTACGTC.

The chain links TRBV6-4 to TRBJ2-6, with TRBD1 identical over 7 bases. The CDR3 spans 15 residues. CDR1 is MRHNA and CDR2 is SNTAGT in the germline V gene. V trimming: 4 bases; J trimming: 4 bases; junction bases outside the gene matches: 4. CDR3 sequence reads: CASSGGQPGANVLTF. DNA of the CDR3: TGTGCCAGCAGTGGGGGACAGCCAGGGGCCAACGTCCTGACTTTC.

The V and J genes are TRBV10-3 and TRBJ2-7; D gene uncertain. Germline V CDR1 and CDR2: ENHRY, SYGVKD. The CDR3 is 13 amino acids. V gave up 3 bases and J gave up 2 bases, with 8 bases separating them. The chain's CDR3 is CAISESLTYEQYV. The CDR3 bases are TGTGCCATCAGTGAATCACTTACCTACGAGCAGTACGTC.

This chain connects TRBV7-2 to TRBJ1-5; 8 nucleotides match TRBD1. Looked up from germline, CDR1 is SGHTA and CDR2 is FQGNSA. The CDR3 consists of 16 residues. V was pared by 6 bases and J by 1 base, with 8 bases of the junction left unmatched. The CDR3 bases are TGTGCCAGCAGATCTGACAGGGGACACAGCAATCAGCCCCAGCATTTT. It yields the protein CASRSDRGHSNQPQHF.

This sequence joins TRBV6-5 and TRBJ1-1, with a weak D call TRBD1 (5 bases). Germline V CDR1 and CDR2: MNHEY, SVGAGI. The CDR3 contains 14 residues. Trimming cost V 4 bases and J 1 base, with 10 bases left between them. CDR3 DNA sequence: TGTGCCAGCAGTTCTCCGAGGGGGAACACTGAAGCTTTCTTT. This encodes CASSSPRGNTEAFF.

V gene TRBV30 combines with J gene TRBJ2-5; D call uncertain. V was clipped by 3 bases and J by 5 bases, with 10 bases between them. CDR1 and CDR2 (germline): GTSNPN, SVGIG (reference sequence). There are 12 residues in the CDR3. In DNA, the CDR3 is TGTGCCTGGAGAAGACCTTTGGAGACCCAGTACTTC. It translates to CAWRRPLETQYF. Drawing the rest from reference TRBV30 and TRBJ2-5, the complete variable domain is SQTIHQWPATLVQPVGSPLSLECTVEGTSNPNLYWYRQAAGRGLQLLFYSVGIGQISSEVPQNLSASRPQDRQFILSSKKLLLSDSGFYLCAWRRPLETQYFGPGTRLLVL.

This sequence joins TRBV4-2 and TRBJ2-5; 9 bases fit TRBD2. This CDR3 region has 15 residues. The germline CDR1 and CDR2 sequences are LGHNA and YNFKEQ. Germline trimming cut 6 bases from V and 3 bases from J; bases unmatched to any gene: 8. The CDR3 DNA reads as TGTGCCAGCAGGAAGGGCGGGGGGGCCGAAGAGACCCAGTACTTC. Its protein is CASRKGGGAEETQYF.

The chain couples TRBV3-1 (or the pseudogene TRBV3-2) to TRBJ2-2; 10 positions match TRBD2. J gave up 7 bases and V 3 bases, and 14 bases lay outside the gene matches. CDR1 and CDR2 (germline): LGHDT, YNNKEL (reference sequence). The CDR3 runs to 18 residues. The DNA of the CDR3 is TGTGCCAGCAGCCACCCCCCTAGGAGCGGGGGGGCCGGCGGGGAGCTGTTTTTT. It yields the protein CASSHPPRSGGAGGELFF.

This clone showed up just a few times. This chain joins TRBV7-9 and TRBJ1-4; D gene uncertain. Germline V gene lookup returns CDR1 SEHNR and CDR2 FQNEAQ (reference sequence). V lost 5 bases and J lost 8, with 18 bases in between. The CDR3 spans 15 residues. CDR3 nucleotide sequence: TGTGCCAGCAGCCCCTACGGGGAGTACATCGAAAAACTGTTTTTT. This translates into CASSPYGEYIEKLFF.

This clone was detected a few times. The CDR3 here is CASRTSGAGELFF. CDR3 DNA sequence: TGCGCCAGTCGGACTAGCGGGGCCGGGGAGCTGTTTTTT. The chain employs TRBV10-1 and TRBJ2-2; 12 bases agree with TRBD2. The CDR3 loop spans 13 amino acids. Germline trimming cut 9 bases from V and 6 bases from J; bases unmatched to any gene: 2. Germline CDR1 WNHNN, CDR2 SYGVQD (reference sequence).

The chain carries TRBV19 and TRBJ1-5; TRBD1 aligns across 8 bases. Looked up from germline, CDR1 is LNHDA and CDR2 is SQIVND (reference sequence). The ends lost 7 bases at V and 5 bases at J; junction bases unmatched: 4. This CDR3 contains 13 residues. The CDR3 sequence: CASTPTGDQPQHF. The DNA for the CDR3 is TGTGCCAGTACCCCGACAGGGGATCAGCCCCAGCATTTT. The complete variable domain, with remaining parts taken from reference TRBV19 and TRBJ1-5, reads DGGITQSPKYLFRKEGQNVTLSCEQNLNHDAMYWYRQDPGQGLRLIYYSQIVNDFQKGDIAEGYSVSREKKESFPLTVTSAQKNPTAFYLCASTPTGDQPQHFGDGTRLSIL.

J is TRBJ2-3 and V is TRBV24-1, with D possibly TRBD2 on 7 matching bases. V gave up 5 bases and J gave up 6 bases, with 20 bases separating them. Germline CDR1 reads KGHDR; CDR2 reads SFDVKD. This CDR3 spans 16 amino acids. The CDR3 DNA is TGTGCCACCAGTGGAGGTCTGGGGGGGGGCCGGGATACGCAGTATTTT. It yields the protein CATSGGLGGGRDTQYF.

Remarks on this clone: In the same sample, other DNA sequences code for this CDR3. The chain joins TRBV7-3 to TRBJ1-1; D is perhaps TRBD1 (6 bases). Trimming left V 1 base short and J 4 bases short, with 7 bases between. CDR1 is SGHTA, CDR2 FQGTGA, per germline. The CDR3 loop spans 13 amino acids. The chain's CDR3 is CASSLRGGTEAFF. For the CDR3, the DNA is TGTGCCAGCAGCTTAAGAGGGGGCACTGAAGCTTTCTTT. The entire variable domain, with the rest obtained from reference TRBV7-3 and TRBJ1-1, is as follows: GAGVSQTPSNKVTEKGKYVELRCDPISGHTALYWYRQSLGQGPEFLIYFQGTGAADDSGLPNDRFFAVRPEGSVSTLKIQRTERGDSAVYLCASSLRGGTEAFFGQGTRLTVV.

This clone appeared a few times. The J gene is TRBJ1-6, the V gene TRBV6-2 or TRBV6-3; no definite D call. This CDR3 comprises 15 residues. Trimming removed 5 bases from V and 0 bases from J, with 8 bases in between. Germline V lookup: CDR1 MNHEY, CDR2 SVGEGT. The CDR3 loop is CASSHTSSYNSPLHF. CDR3 sequence (DNA): TGTGCCAGCAGTCACACGAGCTCCTATAATTCACCCCTCCACTTT.

The rearrangement joins TRBV4-2 to TRBJ2-7; 9 nucleotides match TRBD2. The CDR3 is made up of 15 amino acids. V trimming: 0 bases; J trimming: 5 bases; junction bases outside the gene matches: 5. CDR1 and CDR2 (germline): LGHNA, YNFKEQ. CDR3 in DNA: TGTGCCAGCAGCCAAGAGGTAGCGGGGGCCAACGAGCAGTACGTC. Translation: CASSQEVAGANEQYV.